This TCR beta chain was sequenced in a study of monozygotic twins with inflammatory bowel disease (dated 2019 in TCRdb). The study in broad terms: A total of approximately 30 monozygotic twin pairs were included in the full study, comprising nine German pairs (four IBD-concordant, five IBD-discordant) and 19 IBD-discordant Danish pairs. Within discordant pairs, disease-associated traits were sought mainly by comparing IBD patients with their genetically identical healthy co-twins. Each individual had, on average, about 151 000 unique TCRalpha sequences and 181 000 unique TCRbeta sequences available for analysis.

The germline V gene sets CDR1 to SQVTM and CDR2 to ANQGSEA. The CDR3 goes from the cysteine to the phenylalanine over 13 residues. No coding sequence is recorded. The protocol used for the library was 5' RACE. The input for every TCR library was 3,500 to 4,000 ng of total RNA. For each sample, cDNA synthesis with SMARTScribe reverse transcriptase was split into eight separate reactions. During cDNA synthesis, template switching introduced unique molecular identifiers that contained a 6-nucleotide sample barcode. TCRalpha and TCRbeta cDNA was amplified by two nested PCRs of 16 and 9 cycles, with bead purification after each PCR. Before amplification, the cDNA was treated with uracil DNA-glycosylase and purified using the QIAquick PCR purification kit. The second PCR added Illumina TruSeq-compatible adapters along with sample-specific barcodes. TapeStation and Qubit were used to check library quality and concentration, and 5 to 5.5 ng of each library was pooled. Pooled libraries were sequenced on an Illumina HiSeq2500 single-index Rapid Run with 2 x 100 bp reads and custom sequencing primers. Per the source publication's procedure: MiGEC version 1.2.6 was used for UMI-based consensus assembly, which corrected PCR and sequencing errors. MiXCR version 2.1.1 was used to carry out V(D)J alignment, clonotype assembly and CDR3 extraction. Normalisation of gene usage, clonotype sharing and MAIT/NKT TCR abundance was achieved by analysing the top 1000, 10 000 and 20 000 clonotypes per sample. After downsampling to 27 000 UMIs, diversity was calculated as the inverse Simpson index using the vegan R package. Paired Mann-Whitney U tests were applied to discordant twin pairs, and Benjamini-Hochberg correction was used for multiple testing. After reprocessing by TCRdb, each CDR3 protein sequence is one entry, and no DNA is given. The V and J calls shown here were made by TCRdb, not taken from the authors' results. For this sample, the table gives some 300,000 distinct CDR3 sequences. The biggest ten clones account for over 5.5% of the sample.

An approximately 2.5 ml peripheral blood sample was drawn into PAXgene tubes per donor and stored at -80°C. Without any T cell sorting, total RNA was extracted from whole blood using the PAXgene blood miRNA kit on an automated QIAcube. Deep TCRalpha and TCRbeta repertoire profiling with unique molecular barcoding was performed on peripheral blood of monozygotic twin pairs concordant or discordant for inflammatory bowel disease. Smoking habits were recorded for all twin pairs, and individuals were classified as current, former or never smokers. What the work shows at the level of the full study, not this receptor alone: IBD patients shared fewer clonotypes with other individuals than healthy twins did, most markedly in patients showing signs of disease activity. IBD patients had lower TCRbeta repertoire diversity, measured by the inverse Simpson index, than their healthy co-twins. The results gave no support for a single strong signal or clonotype linked to IBD. Because patients received different immunosuppressive treatments, the repertoires may have picked up extra background noise and variability between individuals. No difference in repertoire similarity was observed between concordant and discordant twins, possibly owing to limited statistical power. Distinction between different T cell subtypes could not be achieved in the analysis.

With respect to this clonotype: Its antigen has not been determined.

The TCR comes from a human donor with ulcerative colitis or Crohn's disease, or a healthy co-twin of an affected twin (not recorded which). The V gene is TRBV29-1 and the J gene is TRBJ2-7; absent DNA, TCRdb's TRBD1 call cannot be checked. The sample was blood. Here the CDR3 is given as CSVEGTALYEQYF.